This is a list of T cell receptor beta chains from one sample in a study of cytomegalovirus exposure and HLA in healthy donors. Assay used: immunoSEQ multiplex PCR; TCRdb lists only in-frame clones, some missing. The table includes about 160,000 clones, 78% detected once. The specimen was PBMCs. All receptors derive from a woman in her thirties or forties in good health and CMV-seronegative. Each CDR3 is given with its conserved first and last residue. A D gene is named only where the DNA matches it firmly. Clone size is stated in some rows and not others, as once, few, many or a class when expanded.

length	D	V	size	J	CDR3
12	-	TRBV11-2	-	TRBJ1-2	CASRGSSYGYTF
14	-	TRBV12-5	few	TRBJ1-2	CASGLVPVPGGYTF
17	TRBD1	TRBV7-9	once	TRBJ1-1	CAENDLQMGQGHTEAFF
12	TRBD2	TRBV28	-	TRBJ2-7	CASSLGGVEQYF
15	TRBD2	TRBV6-1	-	TRBJ2-7	CASTAGGLAGGEQYF
14	TRBD2	TRBV9	-	TRBJ2-3	CASTSGGGTDTQYF
12	TRBD1	TRBV27	-	TRBJ1-1	CASQGAYTEAFF
16	TRBD2	TRBV18	-	TRBJ2-7	CASSPDQRGISYEQYF
15	TRBD1	TRBV25-1	-	TRBJ2-1	CASSDPRQGVNEQFF
13	-	TRBV11-2	-	TRBJ2-3	CASSLASGDTQYF
14	-	TRBV28	-	TRBJ2-3	CASSLFGGPDTQYF
13	TRBD2	TRBV28	-	TRBJ2-1	CASTRWGGNEQFF
17	-	TRBV29-1	-	TRBJ1-5	CSDHWDAGIGSNQPQHF
16	-	TRBV5-4	-	-	CASSFDPYPKPYEQYF
13	-	TRBV5-5	-	TRBJ2-1	CASSFLENNEQFF
15	TRBD1	TRBV5-4	-	TRBJ1-2	CASSLTGGPNYGYTF
15	TRBD1	TRBV27	-	TRBJ2-3	CASSPGQGRPDTQYF
15	-	TRBV15	-	TRBJ2-1	CATSRVGTPNNEQFF
15	TRBD2	TRBV6-1	-	TRBJ2-3	CASSEVSGGPDTQYF
14	-	TRBV9	-	TRBJ1-4	CASSVQDSAEKLFF
18	-	TRBV5-1	-	TRBJ2-5	CASSLVRLRASYQETQYF
15	TRBD1	TRBV6-5	-	TRBJ1-2	CASIRRQGANYGYTF
16	TRBD1	TRBV28	-	TRBJ2-5	CASSLWGAGGAETQYF
19	-	TRBV1	-	TRBJ1-1	CTSSQDGATGAFLFAEAFF
13	-	TRBV19	once	TRBJ1-5	CASSIVPGFSQHF